What follows describes a single T cell receptor (beta chain). The data were obtained in a study of blood T cell repertoires in COVID-19. For the study at large: The samples span acute and convalescent COVID-19 from the United States, Italy and Spain.

The V end was cut by 1 base, the J end by 6 bases, with 16 bases between. The CDR3 has 16 amino acids. Germline V gene data show CDR1 as SGDLS and CDR2 as YYNGEE. Original processing methods: It was from reference gene primer amplification that nucleated cell counts were estimated. TCRdb's table, derived via immunoSEQ multiplex PCR, lists solely in-frame clones and lacks some. V and J calls and clone size are those listed in that table; D and trimming were worked out from the DNA. The table lists about 300,000 clones, 88% of them singletons. This sequence joins TRBV9 and TRBJ2-2; D may be TRBD1 (5 bases). Sequenced sample: peripheral blood. The TCR sequence derives from a man aged 18 to 29 with active or convalescent COVID-19. The CDR3 spells CASSVQGKDTAGELFF. Written as DNA, the CDR3 is TGTGCCAGCAGCGTACAGGGAAAGGATACCGCCGGGGAGCTGTTTTTT.